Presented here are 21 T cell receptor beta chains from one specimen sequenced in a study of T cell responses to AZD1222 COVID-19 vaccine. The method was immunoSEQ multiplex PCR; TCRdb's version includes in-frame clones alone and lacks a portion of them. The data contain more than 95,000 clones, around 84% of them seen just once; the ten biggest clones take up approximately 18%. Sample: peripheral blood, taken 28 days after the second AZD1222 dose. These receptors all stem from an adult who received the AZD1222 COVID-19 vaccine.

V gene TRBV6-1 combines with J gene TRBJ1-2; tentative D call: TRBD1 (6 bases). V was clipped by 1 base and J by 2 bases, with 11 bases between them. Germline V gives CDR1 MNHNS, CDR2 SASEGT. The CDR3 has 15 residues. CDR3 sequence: CASSEGRTENYGYTF. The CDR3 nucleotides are TGTGCCAGCAGTGAAGGGAGGACAGAGAACTATGGCTACACCTTC.

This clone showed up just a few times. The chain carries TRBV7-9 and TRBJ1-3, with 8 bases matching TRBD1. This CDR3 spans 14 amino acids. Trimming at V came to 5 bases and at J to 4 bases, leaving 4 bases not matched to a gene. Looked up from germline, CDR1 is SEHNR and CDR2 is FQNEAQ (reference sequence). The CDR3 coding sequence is TGTGCCAGCAGCGCCGGGACAGGAGGAAACACCATATATTTT. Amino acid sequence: CASSAGTGGNTIYF.

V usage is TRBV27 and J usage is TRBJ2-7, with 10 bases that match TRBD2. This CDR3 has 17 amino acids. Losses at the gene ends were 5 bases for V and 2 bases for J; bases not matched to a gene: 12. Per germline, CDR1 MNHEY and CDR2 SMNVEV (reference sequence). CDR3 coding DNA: TGTGCCAGCAGTGAATACCGGACTAGCGGAGGCCCCTACGAGCAGTACTTC. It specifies CASSEYRTSGGPYEQYF.

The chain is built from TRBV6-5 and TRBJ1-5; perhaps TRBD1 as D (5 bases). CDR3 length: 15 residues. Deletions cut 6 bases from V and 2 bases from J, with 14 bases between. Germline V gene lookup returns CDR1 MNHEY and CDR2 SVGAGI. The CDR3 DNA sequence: TGTGCCAGCAGAAAGGGGAGGGATGGCAATCAGCCCCAGCATTTT. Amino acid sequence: CASRKGRDGNQPQHF.

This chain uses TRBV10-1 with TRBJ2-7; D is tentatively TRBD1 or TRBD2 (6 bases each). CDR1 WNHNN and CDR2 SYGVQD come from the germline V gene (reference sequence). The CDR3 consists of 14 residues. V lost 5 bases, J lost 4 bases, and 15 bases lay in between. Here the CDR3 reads CASSPGATGYEQYF. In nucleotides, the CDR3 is TGCGCCAGCAGTCCGGGGGCGACAGGATACGAGCAGTACTTC.

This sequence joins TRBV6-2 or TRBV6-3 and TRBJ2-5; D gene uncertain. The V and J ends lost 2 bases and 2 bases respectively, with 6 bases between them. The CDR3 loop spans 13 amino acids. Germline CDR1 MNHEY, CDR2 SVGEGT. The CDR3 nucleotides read TGTGCCAGCAGTTACGGGAAACAAGAGACCCAGTACTTC. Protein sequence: CASSYGKQETQYF.

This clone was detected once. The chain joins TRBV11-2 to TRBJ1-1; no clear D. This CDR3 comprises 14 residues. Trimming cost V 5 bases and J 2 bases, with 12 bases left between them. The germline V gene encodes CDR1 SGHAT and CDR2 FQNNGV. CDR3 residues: CASSLSGGNTEAFF. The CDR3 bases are TGTGCCAGCAGCCTCTCTGGCGGAAACACTGAAGCTTTCTTT.

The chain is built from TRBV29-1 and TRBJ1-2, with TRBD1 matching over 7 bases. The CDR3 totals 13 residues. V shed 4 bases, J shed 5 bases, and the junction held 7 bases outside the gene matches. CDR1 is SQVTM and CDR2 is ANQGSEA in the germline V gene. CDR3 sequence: CSVVTGVAYGYTF. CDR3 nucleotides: TGCAGCGTTGTAACAGGGGTTGCGTATGGCTACACCTTC.

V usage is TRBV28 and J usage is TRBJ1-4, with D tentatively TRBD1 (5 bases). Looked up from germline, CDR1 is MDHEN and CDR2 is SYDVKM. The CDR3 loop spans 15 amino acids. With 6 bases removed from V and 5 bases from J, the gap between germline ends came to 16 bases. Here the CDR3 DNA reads TGTGCCAGCAGACCCCTTAGGGACCGAAATGAAAAACTGTTTTTT. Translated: CASRPLRDRNEKLFF.

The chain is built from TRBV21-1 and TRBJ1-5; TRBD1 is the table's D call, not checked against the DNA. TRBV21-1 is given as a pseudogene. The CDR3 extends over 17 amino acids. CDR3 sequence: CASSSNIPTGNNQPQHF. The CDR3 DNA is TGTGCCAGCAGCAGTAATATCCCGACAGGGAACAATCAGCCCCAGCATTTT.

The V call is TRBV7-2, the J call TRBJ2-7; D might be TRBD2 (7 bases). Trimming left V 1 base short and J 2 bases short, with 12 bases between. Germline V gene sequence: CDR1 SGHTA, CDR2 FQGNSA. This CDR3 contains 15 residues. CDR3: CASSLDGGATYEQYF. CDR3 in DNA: TGTGCCAGCAGCTTAGATGGGGGGGCGACCTACGAGCAGTACTTC.

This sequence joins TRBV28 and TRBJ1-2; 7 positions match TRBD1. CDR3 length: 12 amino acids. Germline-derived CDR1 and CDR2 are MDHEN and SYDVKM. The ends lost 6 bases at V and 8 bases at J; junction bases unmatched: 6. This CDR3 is CASSPGGSGYTF. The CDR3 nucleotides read TGTGCCAGCAGCCCAGGGGGGTCCGGCTACACCTTC.

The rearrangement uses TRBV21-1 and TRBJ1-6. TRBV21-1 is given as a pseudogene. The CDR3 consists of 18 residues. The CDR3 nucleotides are TGTGCCAGCAGCAAAGCCAGTCCGGGGGCGAGTGGTTGTTCACCCCTCCACTTT. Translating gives CASSKASPGASGCSPLHF.

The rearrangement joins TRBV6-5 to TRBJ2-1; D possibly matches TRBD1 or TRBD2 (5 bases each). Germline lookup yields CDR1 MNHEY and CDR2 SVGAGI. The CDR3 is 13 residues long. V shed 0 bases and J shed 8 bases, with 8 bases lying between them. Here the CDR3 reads CASSYSRGHEQFF. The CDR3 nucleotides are TGTGCCAGCAGTTACTCGAGGGGACATGAGCAGTTCTTC.

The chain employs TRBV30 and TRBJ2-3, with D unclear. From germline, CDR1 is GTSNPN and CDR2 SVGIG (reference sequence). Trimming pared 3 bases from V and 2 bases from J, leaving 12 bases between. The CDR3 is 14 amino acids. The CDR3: CAWRLQTFTDTQYF. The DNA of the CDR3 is TGTGCCTGGAGATTACAGACATTCACAGATACGCAGTATTTT. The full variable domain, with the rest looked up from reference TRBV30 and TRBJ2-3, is SQTIHQWPATLVQPVGSPLSLECTVEGTSNPNLYWYRQAAGRGLQLLFYSVGIGQISSEVPQNLSASRPQDRQFILSSKKLLLSDSGFYLCAWRLQTFTDTQYFGPGTRLTVL.

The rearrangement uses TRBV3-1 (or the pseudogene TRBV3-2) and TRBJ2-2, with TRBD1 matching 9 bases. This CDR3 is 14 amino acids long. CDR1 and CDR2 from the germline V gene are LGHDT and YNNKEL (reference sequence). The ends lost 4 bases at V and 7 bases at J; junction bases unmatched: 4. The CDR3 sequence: CASSRDREVGELFF. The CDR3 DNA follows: TGTGCCAGCAGCCGGGACAGGGAGGTCGGGGAGCTGTTTTTT.

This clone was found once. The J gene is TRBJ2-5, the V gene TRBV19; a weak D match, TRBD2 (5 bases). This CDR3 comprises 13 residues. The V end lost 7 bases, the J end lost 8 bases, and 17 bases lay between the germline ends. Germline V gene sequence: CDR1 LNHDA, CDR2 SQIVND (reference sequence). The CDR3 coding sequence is TGTGCCAGTACCAATGAGCCAGCGGCTACCCAGTACTTC. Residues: CASTNEPAATQYF. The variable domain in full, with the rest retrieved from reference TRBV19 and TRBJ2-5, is DGGITQSPKYLFRKEGQNVTLSCEQNLNHDAMYWYRQDPGQGLRLIYYSQIVNDFQKGDIAEGYSVSREKKESFPLTVTSAQKNPTAFYLCASTNEPAATQYFGPGTRLLVL.

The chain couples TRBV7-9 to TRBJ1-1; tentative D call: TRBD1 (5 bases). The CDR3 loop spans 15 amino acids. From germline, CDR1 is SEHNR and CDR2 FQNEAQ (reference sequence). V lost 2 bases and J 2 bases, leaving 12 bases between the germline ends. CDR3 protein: CASSLRTGINTEAFF. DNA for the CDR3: TGTGCCAGCAGCTTACGAACAGGAATCAACACTGAAGCTTTCTTT.

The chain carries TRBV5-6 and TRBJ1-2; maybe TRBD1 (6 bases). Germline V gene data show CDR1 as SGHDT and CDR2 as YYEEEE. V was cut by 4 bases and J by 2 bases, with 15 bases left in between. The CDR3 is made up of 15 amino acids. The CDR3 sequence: CASSPGTPRNYGYTF. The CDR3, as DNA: TGTGCCAGCAGCCCCGGGACACCCCGAAACTATGGCTACACCTTC.

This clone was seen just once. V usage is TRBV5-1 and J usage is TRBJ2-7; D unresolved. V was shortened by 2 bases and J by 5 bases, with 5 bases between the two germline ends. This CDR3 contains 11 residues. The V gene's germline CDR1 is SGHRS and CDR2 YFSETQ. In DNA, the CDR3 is TGCGCCAGCAGCTTCGGGCACGAGCAGTACTTC. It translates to CASSFGHEQYF.

The CDR3 bases are TGTGCCAGCAGCTTAAGGCGGGGGGAGTACAATGAGCAGTTCTTC. Translating it yields CASSLRRGEYNEQFF. This sequence joins TRBV7-8 and TRBJ2-1, with 8 bases lining up with TRBD2. The V gene's germline CDR1 is SGHVS and CDR2 FQNEAQ. The CDR3 extends over 15 amino acids. J lost 4 bases, V lost 2 bases, and 4 bases had no gene match.